Shown below are 5 T cell receptor beta chains from a single sample sequenced in a study of blood T cell repertoires in COVID-19. Clones were read by immunoSEQ multiplex PCR, and TCRdb kept only the in-frame ones, dropping some. Seen here are more than 250,000 clones, around 87% observed once, and the top ten hold about 1.7%. The sample comprised PBMCs or T cells enriched from blood (not recorded which). The receptors were gathered from a woman under 30 with acute COVID-19.

The DNA for the CDR3 is TGCAGCGTTGAAAGCGTGAACTATGGCTACACCTTC. This gives the protein CSVESVNYGYTF. The chain has TRBV29-1 and TRBJ1-2, with D hard to call. This CDR3 spans 12 amino acids. V gave up 2 bases and J gave up 2 bases, with 6 bases separating them. Germline CDR1 SQVTM, CDR2 ANQGSEA.

Written as DNA, the CDR3 is TGTGCCAGTAGTATTGGACAGGGGGCAGGCTATGGCTACACCTTC. This encodes CASSIGQGAGYGYTF. The chain couples TRBV19 to TRBJ1-2; TRBD1 aligns across 11 bases. Unmatched junction bases numbered 4, after V lost 3 bases and J lost 4 bases. CDR3 length: 15 residues. Germline V gene data show CDR1 as LNHDA and CDR2 as SQIVND (reference sequence).

This clone appeared a single time. V and J are TRBV2 and TRBJ2-3; D ambiguous. Germline CDR1 reads SNHLY; CDR2 reads FYNNEI. V lost 3 bases, J lost 2 bases, and 12 bases lay in between. This CDR3 is built from 15 residues. CDR3 DNA sequence: TGTGCCAGCAGTGACCCCAGTGGAGACACAGATACGCAGTATTTT. Amino acid sequence: CASSDPSGDTDTQYF.

The gene calls are TRBV3-1 (or the pseudogene TRBV3-2) and TRBJ2-7; the D gene is possibly TRBD1 (5 bases). Trimming shortened V by 6 bases and J by 2 bases, and 17 bases separated the two germline ends. There are 15 residues in the CDR3. Per the germline V gene, CDR1 is LGHDT and CDR2 is YNNKEL (reference sequence). The CDR3 protein is CASSPRVGPAYEQYF. The CDR3 DNA is TGTGCCAGCAGTCCCCGGGTGGGGCCGGCCTACGAGCAGTACTTC.

The chain is built from TRBV24-1 and TRBJ2-3, with 8 positions matching TRBD2. Germline CDR1 and CDR2: KGHDR and SFDVKD. Trimming removed 4 bases from V and 11 bases from J; junction bases left unmatched: 10. CDR3 length equals 14 residues. CDR3 nucleotide sequence: TGTGCCACCAGTGACCAAACAAGCGGGAGAAAGCAGTATTTT. This gives the protein CATSDQTSGRKQYF.